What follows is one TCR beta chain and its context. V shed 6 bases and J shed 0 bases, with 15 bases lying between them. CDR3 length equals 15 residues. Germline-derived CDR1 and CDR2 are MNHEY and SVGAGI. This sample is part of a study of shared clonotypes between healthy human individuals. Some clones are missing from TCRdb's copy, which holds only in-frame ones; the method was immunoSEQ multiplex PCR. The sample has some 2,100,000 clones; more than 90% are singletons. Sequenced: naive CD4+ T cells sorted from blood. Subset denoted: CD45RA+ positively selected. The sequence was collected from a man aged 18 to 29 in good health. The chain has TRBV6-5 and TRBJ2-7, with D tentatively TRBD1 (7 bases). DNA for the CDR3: TGTGCCAGCAGCTTGCGGGACAGTCCCTCCTACGAGCAGTACTTC. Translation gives CASSLRDSPSYEQYF.